What follows are 13 T cell receptor beta chains derived from one specimen sequenced in a study of T cell responses to AZD1222 COVID-19 vaccine. The repertoire was sequenced with immunoSEQ multiplex PCR; TCRdb's copy has only in-frame clones and lacks some. The data show some 200,000 clones, roughly 92% seen once. The sequences come from peripheral blood, collected 28 days after the second AZD1222 dose. The receptor set was obtained from an adult who received the AZD1222 COVID-19 vaccine.

For this clone: A read error may produce the germline difference seen at one junction end. CDR3 sequence (DNA): TGTGCCAGCAGCCAAGATCGGTCCGGGAAGCTGTTTTTT. Translating gives CASSQDRSGKLFF. The chain recombines TRBV3-1 (or the pseudogene TRBV3-2) with TRBJ2-2, with a tentative D call TRBD2 (5 bases). This CDR3 region has 13 residues. CDR1 is LGHDT, CDR2 YNNKEL, per germline (reference sequence).

The chain carries TRBV29-1 and TRBJ1-2; D not certain. Germline CDR1 reads SQVTM; CDR2 reads ANQGSEA. This CDR3 region has 12 residues. With 3 bases removed from V and 4 bases from J, the gap between germline ends came to 9 bases. CDR3 residues: CSVDGDGYGYTF. The CDR3 bases are TGCAGCGTTGACGGGGATGGCTATGGCTACACCTTC.

The chain is built from TRBV5-5 and TRBJ2-1, with D maybe TRBD1 (6 bases). V was clipped by 4 bases and J by 0 bases, with 11 bases between them. Germline V gives CDR1 SGHKS, CDR2 YYEKEE (reference sequence). The CDR3 runs 15 residues. The CDR3 coding sequence is TGTGCCAGCAGCGTGGACAGATCCTCCTACAATGAGCAGTTCTTC. As protein: CASSVDRSSYNEQFF.

This rearrangement joins TRBV7-2 to TRBJ1-4; D is undetermined. Trimming took 6 bases from V and 4 from J, leaving 9 bases between them. The CDR3 consists of 13 residues. Germline CDR1 reads SGHTA; CDR2 reads FQGNSA. CDR3 sequence (DNA): TGTGCCAGCAGTAACATCAATAATGAAAAACTGTTTTTT. This gives the protein CASSNINNEKLFF. Based on the CDR3 plus reference TRBV7-2 and TRBJ1-4, the full variable domain is GAGVSQSPSNKVTEKGKDVELRCDPISGHTALYWYRQSLGQGLEFLIYFQGNSAPDKSGLPSDRFSAERTGGSVSTLTIQRTQQEDSAVYLCASSNINNEKLFFGSGTQLSVL.

This rearrangement joins TRBV5-1 to TRBJ1-4; 11 positions match TRBD1. The CDR3 spans 16 residues. Germline-derived CDR1 and CDR2 are SGHRS and YFSETQ. V shed 4 bases and J 4 bases; nucleotides not matched to a gene: 6. The CDR3 bases are TGCGCCAGCAGCCCCGGACAGGGGGCGATTAATGAAAAACTGTTTTTT. Its translation is CASSPGQGAINEKLFF.

V usage is TRBV20-1 and J usage is TRBJ2-5; D gene uncertain. This CDR3 has 10 amino acids. V shed 3 bases and J shed 5 bases, with 4 bases lying between them. CDR1 and CDR2 from the germline V gene are DFQATT and SNEGSKA (reference sequence). The CDR3 DNA is TGCAGTGCTAGGTGGGAGACCCAGTACTTC. It translates to CSARWETQYF.

The chain couples TRBV4-1 to TRBJ1-1, with TRBD1 matching 9 bases. The J segment lost 5 bases and the V segment lost 1 base, leaving 5 bases of the junction unmatched. CDR1 and CDR2 (germline): MGHRA, YSYEKL. This CDR3 has 15 residues. In nucleotides, the CDR3 is TGCGCCAGCAGCCAAGGGACAGGGGTTCGAACTGAAGCTTTCTTT. Translating gives CASSQGTGVRTEAFF.

This chain uses TRBV7-8 with TRBJ1-5; no reliable D call. Trimming shortened V by 0 bases and J by 4 bases, and 10 bases separated the two germline ends. This CDR3 is 15 amino acids long. Germline V gene lookup returns CDR1 SGHVS and CDR2 FQNEAQ. The CDR3 DNA is TGTGCCAGCAGCTTAGCAGGCTTGGGAAATCAGCCCCAGCATTTT. Translated: CASSLAGLGNQPQHF.

Concerning this clone itself: Other DNA sequences in the sample encode the same CDR3. V usage is TRBV11-3 and J usage is TRBJ1-1, with D uncertain. Germline V CDR1 and CDR2: SGHNT, YENEEA. The CDR3 consists of 13 residues. Trimming cost V 1 base and J 1 base, with 4 bases left between them. CDR3 in DNA: TGTGCCAGCAGCTTAGGCAAGAACACTGAAGCTTTCTTT. It is translated as CASSLGKNTEAFF.

The chain couples TRBV7-8 to TRBJ1-3, with a weak D call TRBD1 (6 bases). The CDR3 consists of 16 residues. Germline CDR1 reads SGHVS; CDR2 reads FQNEAQ. V lost 5 bases, J lost 4 bases, and 18 bases lay in between. In DNA form, the CDR3 reads TGTGCCAGCAGCCTAGGGCGACAGGCTGCAGGAAACACCATATATTTT. Residues: CASSLGRQAAGNTIYF. Combining the CDR3 with reference TRBV7-8 and TRBJ1-3 gives the whole variable domain GAGVSQSPRYKVAKRGQDVALRCDPISGHVSLFWYQQALGQGPEFLTYFQNEAQLDKSGLPSDRFFAERPEGSVSTLKIQRTQQEDSAVYLCASSLGRQAAGNTIYFGEGSWLTVV.

V is TRBV11-2 and J is TRBJ1-1; 10 bases map to TRBD1. CDR3 length equals 17 residues. Germline CDR1 and CDR2: SGHAT and FQNNGV. After removal of 5 bases from V and 1 base from J, the junction contained 10 bases not matched to a gene. In nucleotides, the CDR3 is TGTGCCAGCAGCCCGAGGGGACAGGGGAAGGAGAACACTGAAGCTTTCTTT. This translates into CASSPRGQGKENTEAFF. Combining the CDR3 with reference TRBV11-2 and TRBJ1-1 gives the whole variable domain EAGVAQSPRYKIIEKRQSVAFWCNPISGHATLYWYQQILGQGPKLLIQFQNNGVVDDSQLPKDRFSAERLKGVDSTLKIQPAKLEDSAVYLCASSPRGQGKENTEAFFGQGTRLTVV.

The J gene is TRBJ2-7, the V gene TRBV5-1, with D tentatively TRBD1 or TRBD2 (5 bases each). Germline values: CDR1 SGHRS, CDR2 YFSETQ. Deletions cut 2 bases from V and 5 bases from J, with 17 bases between. CDR3 length equals 15 residues. The CDR3 protein is CASSLTRGPTNEQYF. As DNA, the CDR3 is TGCGCCAGCAGCTTAACCCGGGGCCCTACGAACGAGCAGTACTTC. Combining the CDR3 with reference TRBV5-1 and TRBJ2-7 gives the whole variable domain KAGVTQTPRYLIKTRGQQVTLSCSPISGHRSVSWYQQTPGQGLQFLFEYFSETQRNKGNFPGRFSGRQFSNSRSEMNVSTLELGDSALYLCASSLTRGPTNEQYFGPGTRLTVT.

The chain employs TRBV29-1 and TRBJ2-7; perhaps TRBD2 as D (6 bases). Trimming took off 7 bases at V and 2 bases at J, with 12 bases between the two ends. The CDR3 length is 12 residues. Germline lookup yields CDR1 SQVTM and CDR2 ANQGSEA. CDR3: CSGRRGPYEQYF. The CDR3 nucleotides read TGCAGCGGGAGGCGGGGTCCCTACGAGCAGTACTTC.